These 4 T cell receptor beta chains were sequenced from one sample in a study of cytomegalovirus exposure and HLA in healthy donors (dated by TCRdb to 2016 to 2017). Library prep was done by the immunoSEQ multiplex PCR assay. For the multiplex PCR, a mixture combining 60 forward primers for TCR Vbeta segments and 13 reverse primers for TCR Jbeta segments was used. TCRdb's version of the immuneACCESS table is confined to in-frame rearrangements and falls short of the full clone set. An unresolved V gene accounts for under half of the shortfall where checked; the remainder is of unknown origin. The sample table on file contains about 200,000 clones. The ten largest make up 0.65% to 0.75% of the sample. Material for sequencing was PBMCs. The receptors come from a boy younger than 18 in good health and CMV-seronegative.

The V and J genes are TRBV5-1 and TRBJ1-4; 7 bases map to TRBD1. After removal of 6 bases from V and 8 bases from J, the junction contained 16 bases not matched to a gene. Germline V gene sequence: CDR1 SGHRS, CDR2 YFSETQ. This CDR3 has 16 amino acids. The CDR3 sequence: CASMGGTAAQGEKLFF. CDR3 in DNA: TGCGCCAGCATGGGCGGAACGGCGGCACAGGGGGAAAAACTGTTTTTT. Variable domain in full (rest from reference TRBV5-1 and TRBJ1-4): KAGVTQTPRYLIKTRGQQVTLSCSPISGHRSVSWYQQTPGQGLQFLFEYFSETQRNKGNFPGRFSGRQFSNSRSEMNVSTLELGDSALYLCASMGGTAAQGEKLFFGSGTQLSVL.

The CDR3 region has the DNA TGTGCCTGGAGTGTCGGGGGGAGCTACAATGAGCAGTTCTTC. This translates into CAWSVGGSYNEQFF. J is TRBJ2-1 and V is TRBV30, with 7 bases matching TRBD2. V gave up 0 bases and J gave up 3 bases; unmatched junction bases: 2. Germline CDR1 GTSNPN, CDR2 SVGIG (reference sequence). The CDR3 runs 14 residues.

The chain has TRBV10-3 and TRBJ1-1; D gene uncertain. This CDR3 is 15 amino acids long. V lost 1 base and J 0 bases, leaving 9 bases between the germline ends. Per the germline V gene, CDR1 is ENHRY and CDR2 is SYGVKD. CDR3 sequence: CAISEYGSMNTEAFF. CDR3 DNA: TGTGCCATCAGTGAGTACGGTTCTATGAACACTGAAGCTTTCTTT.

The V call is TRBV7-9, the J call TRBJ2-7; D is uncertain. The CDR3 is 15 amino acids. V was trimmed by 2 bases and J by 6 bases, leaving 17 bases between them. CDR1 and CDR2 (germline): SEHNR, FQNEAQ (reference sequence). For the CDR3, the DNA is TGTGCCAGCAGCTTACTCGGAGTTAGGTCCGGCGAGCAGTACTTC. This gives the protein CASSLLGVRSGEQYF. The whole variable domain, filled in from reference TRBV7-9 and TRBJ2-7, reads DTGVSQNPRHKITKRGQNVTFRCDPISEHNRLYWYRQTLGQGPEFLTYFQNEAQLEKSRLLSDRFSAERPKGSFSTLEIQRTEQGDSAMYLCASSLLGVRSGEQYFGPGTRLTVT.